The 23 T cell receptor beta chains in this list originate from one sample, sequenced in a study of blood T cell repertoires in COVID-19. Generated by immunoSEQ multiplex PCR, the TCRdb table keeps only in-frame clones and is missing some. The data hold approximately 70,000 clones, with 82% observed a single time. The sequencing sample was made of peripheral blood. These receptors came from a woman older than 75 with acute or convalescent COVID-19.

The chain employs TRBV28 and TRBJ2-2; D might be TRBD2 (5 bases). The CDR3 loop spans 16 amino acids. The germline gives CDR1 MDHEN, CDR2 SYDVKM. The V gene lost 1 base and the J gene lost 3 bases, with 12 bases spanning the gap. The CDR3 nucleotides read TGTGCCAGCAGTTTATATCGGGGAGTGGACACCGGGGAGCTGTTTTTT. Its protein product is CASSLYRGVDTGELFF.

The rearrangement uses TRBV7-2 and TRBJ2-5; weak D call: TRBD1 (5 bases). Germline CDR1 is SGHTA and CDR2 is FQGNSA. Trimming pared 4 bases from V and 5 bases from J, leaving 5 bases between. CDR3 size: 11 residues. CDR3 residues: CASSYRETQYF. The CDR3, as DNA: TGTGCCAGCAGCTACAGGGAGACCCAGTACTTC. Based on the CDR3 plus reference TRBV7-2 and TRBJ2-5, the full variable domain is GAGVSQSPSNKVTEKGKDVELRCDPISGHTALYWYRQSLGQGLEFLIYFQGNSAPDKSGLPSDRFSAERTGGSVSTLTIQRTQQEDSAVYLCASSYRETQYFGPGTRLLVL.

The CDR3 sequence is CASSLQGKGSYGYTF. The CDR3 coding sequence is TGTGCCAGTAGTTTACAGGGGAAGGGGAGCTATGGCTACACCTTC. The chain uses TRBV19 and TRBJ1-2; the match to TRBD1 covers 7 bases. V lost 5 bases to trimming and J lost 4 bases; unmatched junction nucleotides: 10. The germline V gene has CDR1 LNHDA and CDR2 SQIVND (reference sequence). CDR3 length equals 15 residues.

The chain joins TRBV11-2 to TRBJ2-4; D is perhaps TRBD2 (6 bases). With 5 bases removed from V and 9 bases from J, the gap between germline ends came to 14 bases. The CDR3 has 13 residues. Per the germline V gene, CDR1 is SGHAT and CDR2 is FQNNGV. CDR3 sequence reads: CASSITRGGIQYF. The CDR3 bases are TGTGCCAGCAGCATAACTAGGGGAGGCATTCAGTACTTC.

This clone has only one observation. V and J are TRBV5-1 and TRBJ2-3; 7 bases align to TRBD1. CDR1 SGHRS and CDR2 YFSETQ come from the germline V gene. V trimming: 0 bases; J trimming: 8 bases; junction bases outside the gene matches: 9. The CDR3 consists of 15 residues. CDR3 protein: CASSLVRDSKSTQYF. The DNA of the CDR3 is TGCGCCAGCAGCTTGGTACGGGACAGTAAGAGTACGCAGTATTTT.

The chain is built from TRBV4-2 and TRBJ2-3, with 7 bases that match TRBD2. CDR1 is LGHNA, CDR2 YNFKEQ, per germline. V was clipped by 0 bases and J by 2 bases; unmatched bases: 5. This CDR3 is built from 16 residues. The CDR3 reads CASSQDGGRATDTQYF. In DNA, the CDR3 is TGTGCCAGCAGCCAAGATGGGGGGAGGGCCACAGATACGCAGTATTTT.

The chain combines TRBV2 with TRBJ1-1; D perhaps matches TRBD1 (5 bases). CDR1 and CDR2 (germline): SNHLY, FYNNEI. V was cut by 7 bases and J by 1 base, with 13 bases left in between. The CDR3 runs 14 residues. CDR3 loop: CASTWTTPNTEAFF. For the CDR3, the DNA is TGTGCCAGCACCTGGACAACTCCGAACACTGAAGCTTTCTTT.

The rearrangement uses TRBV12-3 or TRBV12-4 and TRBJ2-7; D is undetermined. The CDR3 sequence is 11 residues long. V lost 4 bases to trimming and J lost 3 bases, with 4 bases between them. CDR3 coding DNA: TGTGCCAGCAGTTCCTACTACGAGCAGTACTTC. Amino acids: CASSSYYEQYF.

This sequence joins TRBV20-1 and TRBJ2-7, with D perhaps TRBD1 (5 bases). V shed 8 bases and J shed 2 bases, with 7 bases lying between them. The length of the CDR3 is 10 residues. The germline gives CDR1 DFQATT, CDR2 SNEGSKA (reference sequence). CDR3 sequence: CSTQAYEQYF. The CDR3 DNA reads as TGCAGTACACAGGCCTACGAGCAGTACTTC.

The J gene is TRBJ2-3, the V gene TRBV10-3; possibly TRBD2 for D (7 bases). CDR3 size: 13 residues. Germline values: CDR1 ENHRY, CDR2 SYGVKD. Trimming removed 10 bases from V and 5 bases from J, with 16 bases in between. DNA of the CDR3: TGTGCCACCCGTGGGGGGGCTGGAGATACGCAGTATTTT. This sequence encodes CATRGGAGDTQYF.

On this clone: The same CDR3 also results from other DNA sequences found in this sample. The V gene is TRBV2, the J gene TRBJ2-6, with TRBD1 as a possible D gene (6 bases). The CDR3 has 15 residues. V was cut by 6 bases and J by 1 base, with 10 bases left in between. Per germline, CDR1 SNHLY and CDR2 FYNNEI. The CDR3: CASSPTGSGANVLTF. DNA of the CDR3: TGTGCCAGCAGCCCCACAGGGTCTGGGGCCAACGTCCTGACTTTC.

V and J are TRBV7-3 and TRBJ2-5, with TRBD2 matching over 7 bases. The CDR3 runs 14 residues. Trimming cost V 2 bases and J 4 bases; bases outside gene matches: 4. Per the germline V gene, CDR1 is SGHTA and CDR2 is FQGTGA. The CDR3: CASSLPGLRETQYF. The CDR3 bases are TGTGCCAGCAGCTTACCGGGACTACGAGAGACCCAGTACTTC.

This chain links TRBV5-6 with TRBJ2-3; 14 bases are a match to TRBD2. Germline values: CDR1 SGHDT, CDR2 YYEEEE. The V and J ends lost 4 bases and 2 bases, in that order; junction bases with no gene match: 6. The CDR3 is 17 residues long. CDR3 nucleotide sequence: TGTGCCAGCAGCCCGGGGACTAGCGGGGGCCACACAGATACGCAGTATTTT. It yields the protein CASSPGTSGGHTDTQYF.

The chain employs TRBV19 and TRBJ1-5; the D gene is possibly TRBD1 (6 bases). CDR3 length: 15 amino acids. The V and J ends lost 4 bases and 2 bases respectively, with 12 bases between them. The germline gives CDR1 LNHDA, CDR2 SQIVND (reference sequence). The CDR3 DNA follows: TGTGCCAGTAGTAAACAGGGCATGGGCAATCAGCCCCAGCATTTT. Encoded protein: CASSKQGMGNQPQHF.

The CDR3 DNA follows: TGTGCCAGCAGGGGAGATACGGGCTATGGCTACACCTTC. It codes for CASRGDTGYGYTF. The genes are TRBV6-5 and TRBJ1-2; D not resolved. Germline V CDR1 and CDR2: MNHEY, SVGAGI. V was shortened by 6 bases and J by 4 bases, with 12 bases between the two germline ends. The length of the CDR3 is 13 residues.

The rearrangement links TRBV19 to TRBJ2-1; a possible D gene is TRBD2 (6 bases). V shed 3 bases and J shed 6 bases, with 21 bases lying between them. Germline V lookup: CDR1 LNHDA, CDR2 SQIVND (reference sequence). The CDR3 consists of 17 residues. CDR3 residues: CASSISGFLRGGNEQFF. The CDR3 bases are TGTGCCAGTAGTATCTCGGGCTTCTTAAGGGGAGGCAATGAGCAGTTCTTC.

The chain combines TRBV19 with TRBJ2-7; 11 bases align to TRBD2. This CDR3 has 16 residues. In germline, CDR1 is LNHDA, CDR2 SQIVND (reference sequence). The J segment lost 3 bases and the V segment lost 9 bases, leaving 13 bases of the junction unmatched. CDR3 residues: CASRGTSGGYSYEQYF. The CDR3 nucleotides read TGTGCCAGCCGCGGGACTAGCGGAGGCTATAGCTACGAGCAGTACTTC.

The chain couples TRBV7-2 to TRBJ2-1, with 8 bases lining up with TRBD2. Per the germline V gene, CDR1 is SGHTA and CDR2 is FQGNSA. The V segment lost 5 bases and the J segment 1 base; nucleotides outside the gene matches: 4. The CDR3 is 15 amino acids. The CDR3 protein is CASSPSSGSYNEQFF. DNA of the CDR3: TGTGCCAGCAGCCCATCTAGCGGGTCCTACAATGAGCAGTTCTTC.

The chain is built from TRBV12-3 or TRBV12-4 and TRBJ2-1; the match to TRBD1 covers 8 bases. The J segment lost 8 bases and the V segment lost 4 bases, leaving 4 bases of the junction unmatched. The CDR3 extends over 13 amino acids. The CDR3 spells CASSSNRGYEQFF. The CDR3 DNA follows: TGTGCCAGCAGTTCCAACAGGGGGTATGAGCAGTTCTTC.

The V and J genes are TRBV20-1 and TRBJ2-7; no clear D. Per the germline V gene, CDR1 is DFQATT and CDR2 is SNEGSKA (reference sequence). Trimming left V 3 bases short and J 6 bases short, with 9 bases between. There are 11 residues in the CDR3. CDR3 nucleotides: TGCAGTGCTAGTCTAGTGTCCGAGCAGTACTTC. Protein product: CSASLVSEQYF.

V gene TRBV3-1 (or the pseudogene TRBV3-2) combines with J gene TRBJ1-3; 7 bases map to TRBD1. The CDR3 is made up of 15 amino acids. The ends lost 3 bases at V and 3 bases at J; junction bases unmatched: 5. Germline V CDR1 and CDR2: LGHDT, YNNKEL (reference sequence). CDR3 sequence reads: CASSHRQGGGNTIYF. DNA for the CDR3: TGTGCCAGCAGCCACCGACAGGGTGGTGGAAACACCATATATTTT.

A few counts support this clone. The CDR3 loop is CASSLLPGLAGVGSYNEQFF. CDR3 nucleotide sequence: TGTGCCAGCAGTTTATTGCCGGGACTAGCGGGAGTAGGGTCCTACAATGAGCAGTTCTTC. This rearrangement joins TRBV28 to TRBJ2-1; 14 bases align to TRBD2. The V gene end was trimmed by 1 base and the J gene end by 1 base; junction bases not matched to a gene: 9. Germline CDR1 is MDHEN and CDR2 is SYDVKM. The CDR3 consists of 20 residues.

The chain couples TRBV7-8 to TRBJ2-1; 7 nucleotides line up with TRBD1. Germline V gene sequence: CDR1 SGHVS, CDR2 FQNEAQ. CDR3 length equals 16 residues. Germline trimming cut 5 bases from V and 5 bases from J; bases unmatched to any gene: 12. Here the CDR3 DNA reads TGTGCCAGCAGCCGCACACGACAGGGCGGCAACAATGAGCAGTTCTTC. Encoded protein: CASSRTRQGGNNEQFF. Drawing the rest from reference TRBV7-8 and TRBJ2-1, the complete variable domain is GAGVSQSPRYKVAKRGQDVALRCDPISGHVSLFWYQQALGQGPEFLTYFQNEAQLDKSGLPSDRFFAERPEGSVSTLKIQRTQQEDSAVYLCASSRTRQGGNNEQFFGPGTRLTVL.